The 13 T cell receptor beta chains reported below all come from one sample, sequenced in a study of OX40 agonist ivuxolimab in advanced cancers. The repertoire was sequenced with immunoSEQ multiplex PCR; TCRdb's copy has only in-frame clones and lacks some. Of about 88,000 clones in the sample, roughly 85% were seen once. This specimen was CD4+ or CD8+ T cells sorted from blood, taken in a trial of the OX40 agonist ivuxolimab. The receptors were gathered from an adult with an advanced solid tumor such as melanoma, head and neck, liver or kidney cancer.

This sequence joins TRBV6-1 and TRBJ2-4; the D gene is possibly TRBD1 (6 bases). Looked up from germline, CDR1 is MNHNS and CDR2 is SASEGT. This CDR3 contains 15 residues. V was shortened by 7 bases and J by 8 bases, with 21 bases between the two germline ends. CDR3: CASTGSAQGWDIQYF. Written as DNA, the CDR3 is TGTGCCAGCACCGGATCGGCACAGGGATGGGACATTCAGTACTTC.

The J gene is TRBJ1-1, the V gene TRBV10-2; D is unclear. V was shortened by 10 bases and J by 0 bases, with 15 bases between the two germline ends. CDR1 is WSHSY and CDR2 is SAAADI in the germline V gene. The CDR3 contains 14 residues. The CDR3 DNA reads as TGCGCCACCGGGTTACAGAGATTGAACACTGAAGCTTTCTTT. It encodes CATGLQRLNTEAFF.

The V gene is TRBV19, the J gene TRBJ1-2, with no clear D. The CDR3 runs to 13 residues. V was clipped by 10 bases and J by 8 bases, with 20 bases between them. Germline CDR1 LNHDA, CDR2 SQIVND (reference sequence). The CDR3, as DNA: TGTGCCACCACGGGAAGCGGCTTCAGGGGCTACACCTTC. Protein product: CATTGSGFRGYTF.

V is TRBV28 and J is TRBJ1-1; D uncertain. The CDR3 contains 13 residues. Trimming removed 6 bases at V and 2 bases at J, with 10 bases between. The V gene's germline CDR1 is MDHEN and CDR2 SYDVKM. Here the CDR3 DNA reads TGTGCCAGCAGCCCCCCTCATAACACTGAAGCTTTCTTT. Amino acid sequence: CASSPPHNTEAFF.

The rearrangement uses TRBV19 and TRBJ2-7; TRBD2 aligns across 8 bases. The ends lost 7 bases at V and 1 base at J; junction bases unmatched: 12. The CDR3 length is 16 residues. Germline CDR1 LNHDA, CDR2 SQIVND (reference sequence). CDR3 in amino acids: CASKPFRPGGSYEQYV. Here the CDR3 DNA reads TGTGCCAGTAAACCCTTCCGGCCGGGGGGGTCCTACGAGCAGTACGTC.

CDR3: CASSLNTVRGAYGYTF. The CDR3 DNA is TGTGCCAGCAGCTTGAATACGGTCAGGGGAGCTTATGGCTACACCTTC. The chain links TRBV5-4 to TRBJ1-2; a weak D match, TRBD1 (6 bases). Germline V gene lookup returns CDR1 SGHNT and CDR2 YYREEE (reference sequence). Trimming cost V 1 base and J 5 bases, with 18 bases left between them. The CDR3 contains 16 residues.

The chain couples TRBV5-1 to TRBJ2-1; 8 bases fit TRBD1. The CDR3 length is 14 residues. Germline loops: CDR1 SGHRS, CDR2 YFSETQ. V was pared by 5 bases and J by 2 bases, with 3 bases of the junction left unmatched. The CDR3: CASRRQGTYNEQFF. CDR3 nucleotide sequence: TGCGCCAGCAGACGACAGGGGACCTACAATGAGCAGTTCTTC.

The rearrangement links TRBV9 to TRBJ2-7; tentatively, D is TRBD1 (6 bases). Trimming left V 0 bases short and J 0 bases short, with 7 bases between. Germline V gene lookup returns CDR1 SGDLS and CDR2 YYNGEE. The CDR3 contains 14 residues. CDR3 bases: TGTGCCAGCAGCGTAGGGGGACACTCCTACGAGCAGTACGTC. Protein product: CASSVGGHSYEQYV.

The chain combines TRBV18 with TRBJ1-5, with D unclear. The V end was cut by 4 bases, the J end by 4 bases, with 8 bases between. This CDR3 region has 13 residues. The germline CDR1 and CDR2 sequences are KGHSH and LQKENI. CDR3 protein: CASSQTANQPQHF. CDR3 bases: TGTGCCAGCTCACAGACGGCTAATCAGCCCCAGCATTTT.

The V gene is TRBV11-1, the J gene TRBJ2-6; TRBD1 might be the D (6 bases). This CDR3 is built from 17 residues. Germline CDR1 and CDR2: SGHAT and FQDESV (reference sequence). V lost 4 bases, J lost 4 bases, and 17 bases lay in between. The CDR3 nucleotides read TGTGCCAGCAGCTGGAACACCGAGGGGACAGGGGCCAACGTCCTGACTTTC. Protein sequence: CASSWNTEGTGANVLTF.

The chain links TRBV2 to TRBJ1-2, with D tentatively TRBD1 (6 bases). CDR1 is SNHLY, CDR2 FYNNEI, per germline. V was pared by 6 bases and J by 8 bases, with 19 bases between. This CDR3 has 14 residues. CDR3 sequence: CASRAGEGVGGYTF. The CDR3 nucleotides are TGTGCCAGCAGAGCAGGGGAGGGAGTGGGGGGCTACACCTTC. Drawing the rest from reference TRBV2 and TRBJ1-2, the complete variable domain is EPEVTQTPSHQVTQMGQEVILRCVPISNHLYFYWYRQILGQKVEFLVSFYNNEISEKSEIFDDQFSVERPDGSNFTLKIRSTKLEDSAMYFCASRAGEGVGGYTFGSGTRLTVV.

The chain has TRBV9 and TRBJ2-7; weak D call: TRBD2 (6 bases). The CDR3 is 13 amino acids. Germline-derived CDR1 and CDR2 are SGDLS and YYNGEE. Trimming removed 0 bases from V and 2 bases from J, with 6 bases in between. The CDR3 is CASSVGLAYEQYF. The DNA for the CDR3 is TGTGCCAGCAGCGTAGGACTAGCCTACGAGCAGTACTTC. Full variable domain (outside the CDR3, taken from reference TRBV9 and TRBJ2-7): DSGVTQTPKHLITATGQRVTLRCSPRSGDLSVYWYQQSLDQGLQFLIQYYNGEERAKGNILERFSAQQFPDLHSELNLSSLELGDSALYFCASSVGLAYEQYFGPGTRLTVT.

As DNA, the CDR3 is TGTGCCAGCAGCTTAAGAGGGGGGCGAGACGAGCAGTACTTC. As protein: CASSLRGGRDEQYF. The genes are TRBV7-8 and TRBJ2-7; the D gene could be TRBD1 or TRBD2 (6 bases each). CDR1 SGHVS and CDR2 FQNEAQ come from the germline V gene. This CDR3 is built from 14 residues. V dropped 2 bases and J dropped 5 bases, with 13 bases sitting between them.